This record covers a single T cell receptor (beta chain). Per the authors' pipeline: Quantification of nucleated cells was approximated via reference gene primer amplification. This table comes from immunoSEQ multiplex PCR, and its TCRdb copy is limited to in-frame clones, with some not included. V and J calls and clone size are copied from that table; D and trimming were computed from the DNA. The sample carries approximately 140,000 clones, around 83% recorded once. This entry is derived from a study of blood T cell repertoires in COVID-19. Study background: Samples came from the United States, Italy and Spain, spanning acute and convalescent COVID-19.

J gave up 4 bases and V 0 bases, and 1 base lay outside the gene matches. Germline assignment: CDR1 SGHDT and CDR2 YYEEEE. CDR3 size: 14 residues. Material for sequencing was peripheral blood. This TCR was sampled from a woman aged 60-70 years with acute or convalescent COVID-19. The chain joins TRBV5-6 to TRBJ2-7, with TRBD2 identical over 10 bases. The CDR3 DNA reads as TGTGCCAGCAGCTTGGGGACTAGCGGATACGAGCAGTACTTC. Translated: CASSLGTSGYEQYF.